This TCR beta chain was recorded in a study of T cell responses to AZD1222 COVID-19 vaccine. In the case of this clone: The antigen is undetermined.

TCRdb's copy holds only in-frame clones and misses some; the assay was immunoSEQ multiplex PCR. The sample includes fewer than 150,000 clones, 93% of them seen just once. Study-wide results and limits: The repertoires were collected only after the peak T cell response. Unmutated variant regions reportedly attract nearly half of all spike-specific TCRs.

The CDR3 has 14 residues. Germline V gives CDR1 SGHTA, CDR2 FQGTGA. Trimming stripped 2 bases from V and 6 bases from J, with 12 bases between. The receptor was isolated from an adult in good health. The chain employs TRBV7-3 and TRBJ2-3; D call uncertain. The starting material was peripheral blood, obtained on day 0 of AZD1222 vaccination. As DNA, the CDR3 is TGTGCCAGCAGCTTATCTGGGCCAGGCGATACGCAGTATTTT. It translates to CASSLSGPGDTQYF.